The 28 T cell receptor beta chains presented below share a single source sample, sequenced in a study of blood T cell repertoires in COVID-19. TCRdb's copy holds only in-frame clones and misses some; the assay was immunoSEQ multiplex PCR. The sample has under 150,000 clones; approximately 86% are singletons. Sequencing input: PBMCs or T cells enriched from blood (not recorded which). Receptor source: a woman aged 40 to 50 who had recovered from COVID-19.

The chain joins TRBV27 to TRBJ2-2; D remains ambiguous. The CDR3 loop spans 16 amino acids. Looked up from germline, CDR1 is MNHEY and CDR2 is SMNVEV (reference sequence). V lost 4 bases, J lost 1 base, and 13 bases lay in between. In nucleotides, the CDR3 is TGTGCCAGCAGTTCGACATTCCTTAAGAACACCGGGGAGCTGTTTTTT. The encoded protein is CASSSTFLKNTGELFF.

There are a few counts of this clone. This chain links TRBV10-3 with TRBJ1-3, with 8 bases fitting TRBD1. The length of the CDR3 is 15 residues. The germline V gene has CDR1 ENHRY and CDR2 SYGVKD. V lost 8 bases, J lost 0 bases, and 6 bases stayed unmatched. CDR3 amino acids: CAIGSGGFSGNTIYF. The CDR3 coding sequence is TGTGCCATCGGGTCAGGGGGCTTCTCTGGAAACACCATATATTTT.

The chain employs TRBV5-1 and TRBJ1-1; D call uncertain. The CDR3 has 15 amino acids. Germline loops: CDR1 SGHRS, CDR2 YFSETQ. V was shortened by 4 bases and J by 4 bases, with 17 bases between the two germline ends. The CDR3 loop is CASSTWPLEGTEAFF. CDR3 in DNA: TGCGCCAGCAGCACCTGGCCCCTTGAGGGCACTGAAGCTTTCTTT.

This rearrangement joins TRBV5-1 to TRBJ1-3, with D hard to call. Germline CDR1 and CDR2: SGHRS and YFSETQ. Trimming pared 2 bases from V and 3 bases from J, leaving 9 bases between. The CDR3 runs to 14 residues. The CDR3 here is CASSLYGSGNTIYF. The CDR3 DNA reads TGCGCCAGCAGCTTATACGGGAGTGGAAACACCATATATTTT.

The rearrangement links TRBV2 to TRBJ2-7; 9 nucleotides match TRBD1. V shed 7 bases and J 3 bases; nucleotides not matched to a gene: 4. CDR1 is SNHLY, CDR2 FYNNEI, per germline. This CDR3 region has 13 residues. In DNA, the CDR3 is TGTGCCAGCAAGAGGGACAGGGACTACGAGCAGTACTTC. This sequence encodes CASKRDRDYEQYF.

This sequence joins TRBV29-1 and TRBJ2-7; D uncertain. Germline V gene lookup returns CDR1 SQVTM and CDR2 ANQGSEA. Trimming removed 6 bases at V and 6 bases at J, with 12 bases between. This CDR3 has 11 amino acids. The DNA for the CDR3 is TGCAGCGTCCCCGTCCGAGGCGAGCAGTACTTC. Translated, it gives CSVPVRGEQYF.

The CDR3 reads CASSGSPLGRGGTTDTQYF. In DNA form, the CDR3 reads TGTGCCAGCAGCGGATCCCCACTAGGGCGGGGGGGGACCACAGATACGCAGTATTTT. The chain uses TRBV11-3 and TRBJ2-3; 9 bases map to TRBD2. The J segment lost 2 bases and the V segment lost 5 bases, leaving 17 bases of the junction unmatched. From germline, CDR1 is SGHNT and CDR2 YENEEA. This CDR3 region has 19 residues.

For this clone: The sample has other DNA sequences that encode this CDR3 too. The rearrangement joins TRBV6-5 to TRBJ2-6; D unresolved. Germline CDR1 reads MNHEY; CDR2 reads SVGAGI. V was cut by 8 bases and J by 1 base, with 6 bases left in between. CDR3 size: 13 residues. The CDR3 region has the DNA TGTGCCAGCTCACGGTCTGGGGCCAACGTCCTGACTTTC. Its protein product is CASSRSGANVLTF.

The V gene is TRBV30, the J gene TRBJ1-4; 9 bases agree with TRBD1. The CDR3 totals 14 residues. CDR1 is GTSNPN and CDR2 is SVGIG in the germline V gene (reference sequence). V gave up 5 bases and J gave up 5 bases; unmatched junction bases: 6. CDR3 loop: CAWDTGTGNEKLFF. The CDR3 DNA reads as TGTGCCTGGGATACCGGGACAGGGAATGAAAAACTGTTTTTT. Complete variable domain (other parts from reference TRBV30 and TRBJ1-4): SQTIHQWPATLVQPVGSPLSLECTVEGTSNPNLYWYRQAAGRGLQLLFYSVGIGQISSEVPQNLSASRPQDRQFILSSKKLLLSDSGFYLCAWDTGTGNEKLFFGSGTQLSVL.

V gene TRBV5-1 combines with J gene TRBJ2-5; D is possibly TRBD2 (5 bases). V gave up 0 bases and J gave up 5 bases, with 20 bases separating them. Germline loops: CDR1 SGHRS, CDR2 YFSETQ. The CDR3 length is 17 residues. The CDR3 protein is CASSLGAPGEIGETQYF. The CDR3 DNA follows: TGCGCCAGCAGCTTGGGCGCCCCCGGGGAGATTGGGGAGACCCAGTACTTC.

The chain recombines TRBV9 with TRBJ2-1; D might be TRBD2 (6 bases). The CDR3 totals 15 residues. The germline V gene has CDR1 SGDLS and CDR2 YYNGEE. V was clipped by 3 bases and J by 4 bases, with 14 bases between them. CDR3 nucleotides: TGTGCCAGCAGCGGATACAGAGGAGGGTACAATGAGCAGTTCTTC. Its protein is CASSGYRGGYNEQFF.

The chain has TRBV5-1 and TRBJ2-1, with 7 bases aligning to TRBD2. The CDR3 contains 15 residues. Germline values: CDR1 SGHRS, CDR2 YFSETQ. The trim removed 0 bases at V and 8 bases at J, leaving 8 bases unmatched. The CDR3 region has the DNA TGCGCCAGCAGCTTGGTGGGGGGGAGTGGGGATGAGCAGTTCTTC. It specifies CASSLVGGSGDEQFF.

This chain links TRBV9 with TRBJ1-2; tentative D call: TRBD1 (5 bases). The CDR3 extends over 16 amino acids. The V end was cut by 1 base, the J end by 4 bases, with 17 bases between. Per the germline V gene, CDR1 is SGDLS and CDR2 is YYNGEE. The CDR3 nucleotides read TGTGCCAGCAGCGTAATGCTGGGGCAGGGCGGCTATGGCTACACCTTC. It yields the protein CASSVMLGQGGYGYTF.

V and J are TRBV6-1 and TRBJ1-2; a weak D match, TRBD1 (5 bases). The V and J ends lost 0 bases and 0 bases respectively, with 14 bases between them. Germline V gene sequence: CDR1 MNHNS, CDR2 SASEGT. CDR3 length: 17 residues. CDR3 nucleotides: TGTGCCAGCAGTGAAGCCCCTGGGGCCAGATCTAACTATGGCTACACCTTC. This codes for CASSEAPGARSNYGYTF.

This clone appeared a single time. The V and J genes are TRBV3-1 (or the pseudogene TRBV3-2) and TRBJ1-2, with D maybe TRBD1 (6 bases). This CDR3 has 13 residues. V was clipped by 5 bases and J by 5 bases, with 12 bases between them. From germline, CDR1 is LGHDT and CDR2 YNNKEL (reference sequence). The DNA of the CDR3 is TGTGCCAGCAGCTTGGACGGGACATATGGCTACACCTTC. Amino acid sequence: CASSLDGTYGYTF.

The sample holds one count of this clone. This chain connects TRBV10-3 to TRBJ2-3, with unresolved D. The germline V gene has CDR1 ENHRY and CDR2 SYGVKD. CDR3 size: 16 residues. Trimming took 6 bases from V and 0 from J, leaving 16 bases between them. CDR3 loop: CAISPFGSTSTDTQYF. The CDR3, as DNA: TGTGCCATCAGCCCGTTCGGGTCGACGAGCACAGATACGCAGTATTTT.

The V call is TRBV5-1, the J call TRBJ2-1, with 10 bases matching TRBD1. J lost 3 bases, V lost 4 bases, and 4 bases had no gene match. The CDR3 has 15 residues. CDR1 and CDR2 from the germline V gene are SGHRS and YFSETQ. The CDR3 loop reads CASSPTGGSYNEQFF. In nucleotides, the CDR3 is TGCGCCAGCAGCCCGACAGGGGGCAGCTACAATGAGCAGTTCTTC.

The chain recombines TRBV6-6 with TRBJ1-1; the D gene is possibly TRBD1 (6 bases). V gave up 7 bases and J gave up 6 bases, with 15 bases separating them. CDR3 length: 13 amino acids. Germline assignment: CDR1 MNHNY and CDR2 SVGAGI (reference sequence). DNA of the CDR3: TGTGCCAGCACCTACAGGGATAGGGCTGAAGCTTTCTTT. It specifies CASTYRDRAEAFF.

The V call is TRBV6-1, the J call TRBJ1-2; D gene ambiguous. There are 12 residues in the CDR3. Per germline, CDR1 MNHNS and CDR2 SASEGT. V was pared by 2 bases and J by 6 bases, with 7 bases between. The CDR3 loop is CASSELVDGYTF. CDR3 coding DNA: TGTGCCAGCAGTGAATTAGTGGATGGCTACACCTTC.

The sample holds a few counts of this clone. This rearrangement joins TRBV24-1 to TRBJ1-4; 8 positions agree with TRBD1. The CDR3 length is 16 residues. V gave up 0 bases and J gave up 6 bases; unmatched junction bases: 5. The germline gives CDR1 KGHDR, CDR2 SFDVKD. The CDR3 sequence: CATSDLGTGGDEKLFF. CDR3 coding DNA: TGTGCCACCAGTGATTTGGGGACAGGCGGGGATGAAAAACTGTTTTTT.

This chain uses TRBV25-1 with TRBJ2-1, with TRBD2 identical over 10 bases. Germline V gives CDR1 MGHDK, CDR2 SYGVNS. V shed 6 bases and J 10 bases; nucleotides not matched to a gene: 9. The CDR3 runs 14 residues. The CDR3 DNA is TGTGCCAGCAGGGCTAGCGGGGGAGGCCCCGAGCAGTTCTTC. Residues: CASRASGGGPEQFF.

The chain uses TRBV21-1 and TRBJ2-7; the table's D call TRBD1 went unverified against the DNA. TRBV21-1 is a pseudogene segment. This CDR3 region has 21 residues. CDR3 protein: CASSKAWRQGYENLSPYEQYF. The CDR3 DNA is TGTGCCAGCAGCAAAGCTTGGCGACAGGGCTACGAAAACCTCTCTCCCTACGAGCAGTACTTC.

V is TRBV6-5 and J is TRBJ1-2, with TRBD1 as a possible D gene (5 bases). The CDR3 extends over 16 amino acids. Trimming stripped 2 bases from V and 1 base from J, with 14 bases between. Germline-derived CDR1 and CDR2 are MNHEY and SVGAGI. The CDR3 DNA reads as TGTGCCAGCAGTTACGAAGGGACTCAGTTTAACTATGGCTACACCTTC. It is translated as CASSYEGTQFNYGYTF.

This chain links TRBV27 with TRBJ2-2, with 9 bases identical to TRBD2. Germline values: CDR1 MNHEY, CDR2 SMNVEV (reference sequence). There are 16 residues in the CDR3. V was clipped by 4 bases and J by 5 bases; unmatched bases: 8. The CDR3 DNA is TGTGCCAGCAGTTGGGGCGGGAGGGCCGGTACCGGGGAGCTGTTTTTT. It encodes CASSWGGRAGTGELFF.

The chain uses TRBV19 and TRBJ2-7; the match to TRBD2 covers 10 bases. The V and J ends lost 3 bases and 0 bases, in that order; junction bases with no gene match: 5. The CDR3 sequence is 16 residues long. CDR1 is LNHDA, CDR2 SQIVND, per germline (reference sequence). CDR3 bases: TGTGCCAGTAGTATCAAGGGACTAGCGACCTCCTACGAGCAGTACTTC. This encodes CASSIKGLATSYEQYF.

This rearrangement joins TRBV19 to TRBJ1-2; 7 nucleotides agree with TRBD1. J was trimmed by 0 bases and V by 7 bases; bases with no gene match: 8. The CDR3 runs 15 residues. Germline V gene data show CDR1 as LNHDA and CDR2 as SQIVND (reference sequence). CDR3 DNA: TGTGCCAGTACCCCGGGACAGACCCCTAACTATGGCTACACCTTC. It encodes CASTPGQTPNYGYTF.

The rearrangement joins TRBV9 to TRBJ1-4; no clear D gene. The CDR3 extends over 15 amino acids. V shed 1 base and J shed 0 bases, with 7 bases lying between them. The germline gives CDR1 SGDLS, CDR2 YYNGEE. CDR3 residues: CASSVRSATNEKLFF. The CDR3 DNA reads as TGTGCCAGCAGCGTACGCAGTGCAACTAATGAAAAACTGTTTTTT.

The chain carries TRBV24-1 and TRBJ2-3; 8 nucleotides line up with TRBD1. Germline loops: CDR1 KGHDR, CDR2 SFDVKD. This CDR3 is 15 amino acids long. V lost 3 bases and J lost 5; bases outside the gene matches: 6. The CDR3 here is CATSDGAGGQDTQYF. The CDR3 DNA reads as TGTGCCACCAGTGATGGGGCAGGGGGCCAAGATACGCAGTATTTT.